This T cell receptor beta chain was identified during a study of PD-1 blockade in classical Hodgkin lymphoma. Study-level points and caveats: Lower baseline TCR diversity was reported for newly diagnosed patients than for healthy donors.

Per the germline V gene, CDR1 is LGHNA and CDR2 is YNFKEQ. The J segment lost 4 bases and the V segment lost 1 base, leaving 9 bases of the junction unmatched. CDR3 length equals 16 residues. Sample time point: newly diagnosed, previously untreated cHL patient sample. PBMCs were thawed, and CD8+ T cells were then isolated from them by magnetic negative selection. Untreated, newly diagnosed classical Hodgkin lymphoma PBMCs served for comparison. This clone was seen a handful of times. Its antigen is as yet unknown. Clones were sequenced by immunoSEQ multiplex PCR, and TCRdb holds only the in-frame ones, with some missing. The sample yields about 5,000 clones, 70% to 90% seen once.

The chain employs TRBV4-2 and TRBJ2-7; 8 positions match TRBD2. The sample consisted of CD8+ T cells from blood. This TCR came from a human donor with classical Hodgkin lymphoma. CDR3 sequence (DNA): TGTGCCAGCAGCCAAGTTGTTAGGACTAGCTCGTACGAGCAGTACTTC. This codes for CASSQVVRTSSYEQYF.